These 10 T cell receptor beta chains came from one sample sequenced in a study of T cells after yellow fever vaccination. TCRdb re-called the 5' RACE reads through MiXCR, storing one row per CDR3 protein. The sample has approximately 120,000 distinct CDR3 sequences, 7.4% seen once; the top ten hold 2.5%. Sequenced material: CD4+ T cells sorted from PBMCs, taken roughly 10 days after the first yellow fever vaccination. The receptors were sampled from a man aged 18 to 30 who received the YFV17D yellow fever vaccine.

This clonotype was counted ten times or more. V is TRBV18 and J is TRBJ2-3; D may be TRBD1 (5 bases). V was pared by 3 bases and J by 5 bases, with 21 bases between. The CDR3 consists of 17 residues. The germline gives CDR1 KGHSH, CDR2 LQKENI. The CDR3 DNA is TGTGCCAGCTCACCGGTCTCAGGGTCCTTGCTAGGAGATACGCAGTATTTT. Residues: CASSPVSGSLLGDTQYF. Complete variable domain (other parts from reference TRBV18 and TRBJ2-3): NAGVMQNPRHLVRRRGQEARLRCSPMKGHSHVYWYRQLPEEGLKFMVYLQKENIIDESGMPKERFSAEFPKEGPSILRIQQVVRGDSAAYFCASSPVSGSLLGDTQYFGPGTRLTVL.

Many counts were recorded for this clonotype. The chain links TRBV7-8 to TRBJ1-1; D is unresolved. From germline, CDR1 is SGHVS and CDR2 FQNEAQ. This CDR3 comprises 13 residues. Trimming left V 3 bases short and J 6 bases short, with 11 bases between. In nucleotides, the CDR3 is TGTGCCAGCAGCTTTCTGGGGAGGGCTGAAGCTTTCTTT. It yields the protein CASSFLGRAEAFF.

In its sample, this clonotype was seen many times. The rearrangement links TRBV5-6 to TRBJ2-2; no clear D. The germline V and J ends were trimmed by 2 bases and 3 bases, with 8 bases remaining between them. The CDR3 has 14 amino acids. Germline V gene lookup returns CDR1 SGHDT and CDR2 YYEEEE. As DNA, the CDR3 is TGTGCCAGCAGCTTTTCGCCGCACACCGGGGAGCTGTTTTTT. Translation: CASSFSPHTGELFF. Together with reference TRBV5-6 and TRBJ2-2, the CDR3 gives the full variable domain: DAGVTQSPTHLIKTRGQQVTLRCSPKSGHDTVSWYQQALGQGPQFIFQYYEEEERQRGNFPDRFSGHQFPNYSSELNVNALLLGDSALYLCASSFSPHTGELFFGEGSRLTVL.

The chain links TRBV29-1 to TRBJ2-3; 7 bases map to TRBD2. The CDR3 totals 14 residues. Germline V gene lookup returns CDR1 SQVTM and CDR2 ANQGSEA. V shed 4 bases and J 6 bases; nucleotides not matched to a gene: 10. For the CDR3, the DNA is TGCAGCGTTGGAATCGGGACTAAAAGGGATACGCAGTATTTT. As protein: CSVGIGTKRDTQYF.

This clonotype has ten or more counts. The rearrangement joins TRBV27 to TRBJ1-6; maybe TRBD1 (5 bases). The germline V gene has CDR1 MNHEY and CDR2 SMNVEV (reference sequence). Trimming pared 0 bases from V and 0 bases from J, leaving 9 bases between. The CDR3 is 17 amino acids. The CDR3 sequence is CASSLSRGSSYNSPLHF. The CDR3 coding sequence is TGTGCCAGCAGTTTATCGAGGGGAAGCTCCTATAATTCACCCCTCCACTTT.

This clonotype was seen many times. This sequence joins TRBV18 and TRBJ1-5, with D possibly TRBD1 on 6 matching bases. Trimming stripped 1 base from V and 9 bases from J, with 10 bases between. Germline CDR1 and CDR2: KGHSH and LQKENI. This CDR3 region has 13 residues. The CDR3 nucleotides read TGTGCCAGCTCACCACAGGGGGAGGGGCCCCAGCATTTT. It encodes CASSPQGEGPQHF. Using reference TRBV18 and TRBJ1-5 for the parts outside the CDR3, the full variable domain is NAGVMQNPRHLVRRRGQEARLRCSPMKGHSHVYWYRQLPEEGLKFMVYLQKENIIDESGMPKERFSAEFPKEGPSILRIQQVVRGDSAAYFCASSPQGEGPQHFGDGTRLSIL.

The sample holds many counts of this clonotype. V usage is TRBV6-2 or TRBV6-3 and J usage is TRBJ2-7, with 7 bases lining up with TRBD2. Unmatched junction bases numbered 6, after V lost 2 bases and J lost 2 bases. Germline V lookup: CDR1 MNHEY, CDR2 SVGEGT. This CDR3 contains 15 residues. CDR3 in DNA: TGTGCCAGCAGTTACATCCGGGACTACCCCTACGAGCAGTACTTC. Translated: CASSYIRDYPYEQYF.

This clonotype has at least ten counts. CDR3 protein: CASTPGGVTWNYNEQFF. Written as DNA, the CDR3 is TGTGCCAGCACCCCGGGGGGCGTTACATGGAACTACAATGAGCAGTTCTTC. This chain links TRBV5-4 with TRBJ2-1; possible D gene TRBD2, 7 bases. Trimming shortened V by 6 bases and J by 3 bases, and 22 bases separated the two germline ends. Germline CDR1 SGHNT, CDR2 YYREEE (reference sequence). The CDR3 spans 17 residues.

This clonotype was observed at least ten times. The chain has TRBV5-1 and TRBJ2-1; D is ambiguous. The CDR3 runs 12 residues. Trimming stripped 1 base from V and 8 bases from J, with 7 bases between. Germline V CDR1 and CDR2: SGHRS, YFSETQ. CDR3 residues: CASSLSVDEQFF. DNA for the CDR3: TGCGCCAGCAGCTTGTCGGTGGATGAGCAGTTCTTC.

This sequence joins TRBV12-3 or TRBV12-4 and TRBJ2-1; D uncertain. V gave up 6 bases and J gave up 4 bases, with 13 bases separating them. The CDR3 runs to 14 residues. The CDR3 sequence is CASRFSSLYNEQFF. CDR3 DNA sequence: TGTGCCAGCAGGTTCTCCTCCCTTTACAATGAGCAGTTCTTC.